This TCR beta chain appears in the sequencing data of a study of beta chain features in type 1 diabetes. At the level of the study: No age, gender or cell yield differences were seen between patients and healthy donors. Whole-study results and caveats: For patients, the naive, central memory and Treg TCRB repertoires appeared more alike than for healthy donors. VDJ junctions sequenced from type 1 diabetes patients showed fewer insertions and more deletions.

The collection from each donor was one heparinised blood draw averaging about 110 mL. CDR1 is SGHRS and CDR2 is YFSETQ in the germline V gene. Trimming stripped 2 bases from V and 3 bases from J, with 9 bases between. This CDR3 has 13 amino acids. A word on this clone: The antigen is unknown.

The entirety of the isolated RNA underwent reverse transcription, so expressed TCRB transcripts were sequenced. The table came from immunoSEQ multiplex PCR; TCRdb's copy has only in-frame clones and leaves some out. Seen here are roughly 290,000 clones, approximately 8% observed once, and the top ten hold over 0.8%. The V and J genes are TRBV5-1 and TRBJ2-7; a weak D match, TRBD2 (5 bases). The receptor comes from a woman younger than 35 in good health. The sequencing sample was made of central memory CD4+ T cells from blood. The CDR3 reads CASSFPGYYEQYF. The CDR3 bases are TGCGCCAGCAGCTTCCCGGGGTACTACGAGCAGTACTTC.